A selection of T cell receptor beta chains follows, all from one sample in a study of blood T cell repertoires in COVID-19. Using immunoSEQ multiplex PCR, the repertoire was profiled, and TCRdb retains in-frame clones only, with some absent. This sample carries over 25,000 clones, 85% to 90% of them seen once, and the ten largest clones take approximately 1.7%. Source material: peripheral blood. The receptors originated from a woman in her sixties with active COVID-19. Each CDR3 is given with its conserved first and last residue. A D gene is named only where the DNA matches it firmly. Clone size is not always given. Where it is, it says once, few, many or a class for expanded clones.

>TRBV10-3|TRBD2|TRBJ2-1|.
CAIRETGLAVVEQFF
TGTGCCATCAGGGAGACGGGACTAGCGGTGGTTGAGCAGTTCTTC
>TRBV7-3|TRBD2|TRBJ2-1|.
CASSPTSGGPSYNEQFF
TGTGCCAGCAGCCCAACTAGCGGGGGACCCTCCTACAATGAGCAGTTCTTC
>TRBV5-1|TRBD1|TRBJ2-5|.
CASSWLGSGGGWVGETQYF
TGCGCCAGCAGCTGGCTCGGTTCAGGGGGCGGTTGGGTTGGCGAGACCCAGTACTTC
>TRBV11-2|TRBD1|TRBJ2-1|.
CASSLLRDRGNEQFF
TGTGCCAGCAGCTTACTCAGGGACAGGGGGAATGAGCAGTTCTTC
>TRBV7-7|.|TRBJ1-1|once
CASSLSPDTEAFF
TGTGCCAGCAGCTTAAGTCCGGACACTGAAGCTTTCTTT
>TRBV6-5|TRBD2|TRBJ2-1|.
CASGASGNNEQFF
TGTGCCAGTGGGGCTAGCGGGAACAATGAGCAGTTCTTC
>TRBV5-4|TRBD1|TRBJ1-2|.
CASSILPGQGGYTF
TGTGCCAGCAGCATATTACCGGGACAGGGGGGCTACACCTTC
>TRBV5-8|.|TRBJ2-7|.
CASSTDSTYEQYF
TGTGCCAGCAGCACCGACTCAACCTACGAGCAGTACTTC
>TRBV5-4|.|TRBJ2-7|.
CASSPRGSPYEQYF
TGTGCCAGCAGTCCCAGAGGGAGCCCCTACGAGCAGTACTTC
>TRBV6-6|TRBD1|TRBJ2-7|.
CASSSDRFENNEQYF
TGTGCCAGCAGTTCGGACAGGTTTGAGAACAACGAGCAGTACTTC
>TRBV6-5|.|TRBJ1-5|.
CASRPQGRHNQPQHF
TGTGCCAGCAGACCCCAGGGGCGCCACAATCAGCCCCAGCATTTT
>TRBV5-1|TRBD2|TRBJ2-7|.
CASSLRTGGPHEQYF
TGCGCCAGCAGCTTGCGAACGGGAGGGCCGCACGAGCAGTACTTC
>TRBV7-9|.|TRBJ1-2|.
CASSGGARRGVTYGYTF
TGTGCCAGCAGCGGAGGGGCGCGTCGGGGGGTTACCTATGGCTACACCTTC
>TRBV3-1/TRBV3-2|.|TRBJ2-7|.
CASSQALVEQYF
TGTGCCAGCAGCCAAGCCTTAGTCGAGCAGTACTTC
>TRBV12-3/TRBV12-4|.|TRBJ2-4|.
CASQGTNQNIQYF
TGTGCCAGCCAGGGGACCAACCAAAACATTCAGTACTTC
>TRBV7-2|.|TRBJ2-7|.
CASSLYQQDEQYF
TGTGCCAGCAGCTTATATCAGCAGGACGAGCAGTACTTC
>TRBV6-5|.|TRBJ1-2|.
CASSYSNWGGGGYTF
TGTGCCAGCAGTTACTCGAATTGGGGAGGAGGCGGCTACACCTTC
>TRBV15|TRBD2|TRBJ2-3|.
CATSRGAGVGTDTQYF
TGTGCCACCAGCAGGGGAGCGGGAGTCGGCACAGATACGCAGTATTTT
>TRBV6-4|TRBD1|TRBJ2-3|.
CASSLNRDRGKEDTQYF
TGTGCCAGCAGTCTGAACCGGGACAGGGGAAAGGAAGATACGCAGTATTTT
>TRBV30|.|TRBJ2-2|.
CAWRDYRNTGELFF
TGTGCCTGGAGAGATTACAGGAACACCGGGGAGCTGTTTTTT
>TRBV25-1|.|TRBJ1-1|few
CASSEGVGGVTEAFF
TGTGCCAGCAGTGAAGGGGTTGGGGGGGTGACTGAAGCTTTCTTT
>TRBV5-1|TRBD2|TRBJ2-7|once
CASSPFSPGLVFTRQYF
TGCGCCAGCAGCCCCTTTTCGCCCGGACTAGTGTTTACGAGGCAGTACTTC
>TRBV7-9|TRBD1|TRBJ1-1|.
CASSWGQGEGSEAFF
TGTGCCAGCAGCTGGGGACAGGGGGAGGGTTCTGAAGCTTTCTTT
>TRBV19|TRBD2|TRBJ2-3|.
CASSSGLAGPSTDTQYF
TGTGCCAGTAGTTCGGGACTAGCGGGACCTAGCACAGATACGCAGTATTTT
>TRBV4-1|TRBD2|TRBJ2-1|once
CASSQAARAGENEQFF
TGCGCCAGCAGCCAAGCGGCCCGTGCGGGAGAGAATGAGCAGTTCTTC
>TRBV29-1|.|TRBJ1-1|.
CSVVLWGPFGTEAFF
TGCAGCGTTGTGCTATGGGGGCCGTTTGGCACTGAAGCTTTCTTT
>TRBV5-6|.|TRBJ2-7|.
CASSPGVSYEQYF
TGTGCCAGCAGCCCAGGGGTCAGCTACGAGCAGTACTTC
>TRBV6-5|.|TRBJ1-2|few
CASRQNYGYTF
TGTGCCAGCAGACAAAACTATGGCTACACCTTC
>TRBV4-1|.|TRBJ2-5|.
CASSQAAQGQETQYF
TGCGCCAGCAGCCAAGCCGCCCAGGGTCAAGAGACCCAGTACTTC
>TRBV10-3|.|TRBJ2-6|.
CAISDSSGANVLTF
TGTGCCATCAGTGACAGTTCCGGGGCCAACGTCCTGACTTTC
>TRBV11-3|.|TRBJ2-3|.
CASSFASGTDTQYF
TGTGCCAGCAGCTTCGCCAGCGGCACAGATACGCAGTATTTT
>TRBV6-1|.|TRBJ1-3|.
CASSDGRGDTIYF
TGTGCCAGCAGTGACGGTAGGGGCGACACCATATATTTT